The present TCR beta chain was sequenced within a study of blood T cell repertoires in COVID-19. Study context: Nucleic acid was either cDNA or gDNA, and it came from T cells, B-cell-depleted T cells, or PBMCs.

After removal of 1 base from V and 0 bases from J, the junction contained 6 bases not matched to a gene. Germline V lookup: CDR1 LGHNA, CDR2 YNFKEQ. This CDR3 region has 16 residues. The protocol was immunoSEQ multiplex PCR, while the TCRdb copy is restricted to in-frame clones and leaves out a portion. The data show 280,000 or so clones, 85% seen once. V gene TRBV4-2 combines with J gene TRBJ2-7; 7 nucleotides line up with TRBD2. This receptor was identified in a human donor in a cohort sampled during active COVID-19. The material sequenced was peripheral blood. In DNA, the CDR3 is TGTGCCAGCAGCCAAGGAGCTGGCGGGAGCTCCTACGAGCAGTACTTC. Translated, it gives CASSQGAGGSSYEQYF.